This T cell receptor (beta chain) was retrieved from a study of control samples from healthy donors and cancer patients. The assay was immunoSEQ multiplex PCR, and TCRdb's table has in-frame clones only and misses some. The data hold tens of thousands of clones, with approximately 84% observed a single time. The CDR3 totals 14 residues. The V end was cut by 4 bases, the J end by 3 bases, with 10 bases between. The germline V gene encodes CDR1 SGHRS and CDR2 YFSETQ. The gene calls are TRBV5-1 and TRBJ1-4; D unclear. The sequence came from a man aged 65-85 years with lung cancer. Sequencing was done on a sample of PBMCs. The CDR3 is CASSPEPPNEKLFF. In nucleotides, the CDR3 is TGCGCCAGCAGCCCCGAGCCACCTAATGAAAAACTGTTTTTT.